A selection of T cell receptor beta chains follows, all from one sample in a study of blood T cell repertoires in COVID-19. TCRdb's table, derived via immunoSEQ multiplex PCR, lists solely in-frame clones and lacks some. Altogether a few hundred thousand clones are present, about 86% being singletons, with the ten largest covering approximately 2.8%. Material for sequencing was PBMCs or T cells enriched from blood (not recorded which). The receptors shown here come from a woman in her forties or fifties in a cohort exposed to, infected with or recovered from COVID-19 (not recorded which). Both conserved end residues are part of each CDR3. Each record gives: V gene, J gene, D gene, clone size, CDR3 protein, CDR3 DNA. The D gene is left open where the match is weak. Not all rows give a size; the values are once, few, many and, for expanded clones, a class.

TRBV10-1	TRBJ2-7	-	-	CASSKGQGLSYEQYF	TGCGCCAGCAGCAAAGGGCAGGGGCTATCCTACGAGCAGTACTTC
TRBV5-1	TRBJ1-4	-	once	CASSLDNGYNENAVF	TGCGCCAGCAGCTTGGACAACGGATACAATGAAAATGCGGTTTTT
TRBV19	TRBJ1-4	TRBD1	-	CASGDRGKSEKLFF	TGTGCCAGCGGGGACAGGGGCAAAAGTGAAAAACTGTTTTTT
TRBV10-3	TRBJ2-7	-	-	CATRGTGVPSEQYF	TGTGCCACCAGGGGAACGGGGGTACCCTCCGAGCAGTACTTC
TRBV7-9	TRBJ1-3	-	-	CASSFVLRVGENTIYF	TGTGCCAGCAGCTTTGTTTTACGGGTAGGCGAAAACACCATATATTTT
TRBV3-1/TRBV3-2	TRBJ1-1	TRBD1	-	CASSPSGGQAGRTEAFF	TGTGCCAGCAGCCCCTCAGGGGGACAGGCCGGGAGGACTGAAGCTTTCTTT
TRBV5-1	TRBJ1-1	-	-	CASSHTMNTEAFF	TGCGCCAGCAGCCATACTATGAACACTGAAGCTTTCTTT
TRBV10-2	TRBJ2-7	TRBD1	-	CASRDRGESYEQYF	TGCGCCAGCAGGGACAGGGGGGAATCCTACGAGCAGTACTTC
TRBV27	TRBJ1-4	TRBD1	-	CASSYKGQGVRSEKLFF	TGTGCCAGCAGTTACAAGGGACAGGGTGTTCGAAGTGAAAAACTGTTTTTT
TRBV19	TRBJ1-1	-	-	CASSIQGGLGSTEAFF	TGTGCCAGTAGTATACAAGGAGGGCTGGGAAGTACTGAAGCTTTCTTT
TRBV20-1	TRBJ1-2	-	-	CSANRIYGYTF	TGCAGTGCTAACAGGATTTATGGCTACACCTTC
TRBV25-1	TRBJ1-2	TRBD1	-	CASSEVGGSFGYTF	TGTGCCAGCAGTGAAGTAGGGGGCTCGTTTGGCTACACCTTC
TRBV9	TRBJ1-4	-	once	CASSSAPGGATNEKLFF	TGTGCCAGCAGCTCCGCCCCCGGCGGAGCAACTAATGAAAAACTGTTTTTT
TRBV7-8	TRBJ2-7	TRBD2	-	CASSLGTSGGHYEQYF	TGTGCCAGCAGCTTAGGGACTAGCGGGGGACACTACGAGCAGTACTTC
TRBV11-1	TRBJ1-1	-	once	CASSLDARGTEAFF	TGTGCCAGCAGCTTAGACGCCAGGGGAACTGAAGCTTTCTTT
TRBV6-2/TRBV6-3	TRBJ2-3	TRBD2	-	CASSYRDYTDTQYF	TGTGCCAGCAGTTATCGGGACTACACAGATACGCAGTATTTT
TRBV4-1	TRBJ1-6	-	-	CASSQEPQGWSPLHF	TGCGCCAGCAGCCAAGAGCCCCAGGGTTGGTCACCCCTCCACTTT
TRBV6-2/TRBV6-3	TRBJ1-1	-	-	CASSQGFTEAFF	TGTGCCAGCAGTCAGGGTTTCACTGAAGCTTTCTTT
TRBV4-2	TRBJ2-3	TRBD2	-	CASSHLSGGARDTQYF	TGTGCCAGCAGCCACCTCTCCGGGGGGGCTAGAGATACGCAGTATTTT
TRBV7-2	TRBJ1-1	-	-	CASSPYTEAFF	TGTGCCAGCAGCCCGTACACTGAAGCTTTCTTT
TRBV5-6	TRBJ1-5	TRBD1	-	CASSLTTGLFSNQPQHF	TGTGCCAGCAGCCTAACGACAGGGTTATTTAGTAATCAGCCCCAGCATTTT
TRBV4-1	TRBJ1-1	TRBD1	-	CASSQDGQGGIEAFF	TGCGCCAGCAGCCAAGACGGACAGGGTGGAATTGAAGCTTTCTTT
TRBV30	TRBJ1-6	-	-	CAHKRGYNSPLHF	TGTGCCCATAAACGGGGGTATAATTCACCCCTCCACTTT
TRBV5-4	TRBJ2-7	TRBD1	once	CASSIDPGQAYEQYF	TGTGCCAGCAGCATAGATCCGGGACAGGCCTACGAGCAGTACTTC
TRBV5-1	TRBJ2-4	-	-	CASSLATRNIQYF	TGCGCCAGCAGCTTGGCGACCAGGAACATTCAGTACTTC
TRBV19	TRBJ1-5	TRBD1	-	CASTGTRTGDGWGQPQHF	TGTGCCAGTACCGGGACCCGGACAGGCGACGGTTGGGGTCAGCCCCAGCATTTT
TRBV30	TRBJ2-7	TRBD2	-	CAWSPLAGASYEQYF	TGTGCCTGGAGTCCTCTAGCGGGGGCCTCCTACGAGCAGTACTTC
TRBV5-4	TRBJ2-7	TRBD1	-	CASSWPGTAPHEQYF	TGTGCCAGCAGCTGGCCCGGGACAGCTCCCCACGAGCAGTACTTC
TRBV27	TRBJ2-1	TRBD2	-	CASSLGLAGATREFF	TGTGCCAGCAGTCTGGGACTAGCGGGGGCCACAAGAGAGTTCTTC
TRBV5-1	TRBJ2-1	-	-	CASSQGGRTYNEQFF	TGCGCCAGCAGCCAGGGTGGCAGGACCTACAATGAGCAGTTCTTC
TRBV9	TRBJ1-3	-	-	CASSVERSGVGNTIYF	TGTGCCAGCAGCGTAGAGAGGTCAGGGGTTGGAAACACCATATATTTT
TRBV27	TRBJ1-3	-	-	CASSRGSSGNTIYF	TGTGCCAGCAGCCGAGGGAGCTCTGGAAACACCATATATTTT
TRBV27	TRBJ1-2	-	-	CASSSGLYGYTF	TGTGCCAGCAGTTCCGGACTGTATGGCTACACCTTC
TRBV7-2	TRBJ1-4	TRBD1	-	CASSFGTGGEKLFF	TGTGCCAGCAGCTTTGGGACAGGAGGTGAAAAACTGTTTTTT
TRBV4-1	TRBJ1-1	TRBD1	-	CASSHYPTGGVNTEAFF	TGCGCCAGCAGCCATTATCCTACAGGGGGCGTGAACACTGAAGCTTTCTTT
TRBV20-1	TRBJ1-2	-	-	CSASSYRESNYGYTF	TGCAGTGCTAGTTCTTACAGGGAATCTAACTATGGCTACACCTTC
TRBV6-9	TRBJ1-1	-	-	CASSLTTAGETEAFF	TGTGCCAGCAGTTTGACGACGGCCGGAGAAACTGAAGCTTTCTTT
TRBV6-5	TRBJ2-7	TRBD2	-	CATLSLAGGYEQYF	TGTGCCACCCTCAGTTTAGCGGGAGGGTACGAGCAGTACTTC
TRBV4-1	TRBJ2-5	TRBD2	-	CASSQVPSGGETQYF	TGCGCCAGCAGCCAAGTTCCGAGCGGGGGGGAGACCCAGTACTTC
TRBV4-3	TRBJ2-3	TRBD2	-	CASSPGGGGGGDTQYF	TGCGCCAGCAGCCCCGGAGGCGGGGGGGGTGGAGATACGCAGTATTTT
TRBV19	TRBJ2-1	TRBD1	-	CASSTRQGSSYNEQFF	TGTGCCAGTAGTACCCGACAGGGGTCATCGTACAATGAGCAGTTCTTC
TRBV30	TRBJ1-6	TRBD1	-	CAFQVDRPGDSPLHF	TGTGCCTTCCAAGTGGACAGGCCCGGGGATTCACCCCTCCACTTT
TRBV5-1	TRBJ1-1	TRBD1	-	CASSFTGGLDTEAFF	TGCGCCAGCAGTTTTACAGGGGGCTTGGACACTGAAGCTTTCTTT
TRBV5-4	TRBJ1-3	-	few	CASSLTGSSGNTIYF	TGTGCCAGCAGCTTGACAGGGAGCTCTGGAAACACCATATATTTT
TRBV30	TRBJ2-7	-	once	CAWSLVNYEQYF	TGTGCCTGGAGTTTAGTAAACTACGAGCAGTACTTC
TRBV5-1	TRBJ2-5	-	-	CASSRGYEETQYF	TGCGCCAGCAGCAGGGGGTATGAAGAGACCCAGTACTTC
TRBV20-1	TRBJ2-1	-	-	CSAGVAEQFF	TGCAGTGCTGGGGTAGCGGAGCAGTTCTTC